This T cell receptor (beta chain) is drawn from a study of cytomegalovirus exposure and HLA in healthy donors. Whole-study results and caveats: Later analysis identified a missense DCLRE1C variant that was linked to TCR beta V- and J-gene trimming. A list of roughly 160 TCR beta chains associated with cytomegalovirus was given. Most CMV-associated TCR beta chains appeared HLA-restricted in a later analysis.

This CDR3 is 14 amino acids long. Trimming shortened V by 5 bases and J by 0 bases, and 11 bases separated the two germline ends. CDR1 LGHNA and CDR2 YNFKEQ come from the germline V gene. The PCR used 60 Vbeta and 13 Jbeta primers. TCRdb's table, derived via immunoSEQ multiplex PCR, lists solely in-frame clones and lacks some. Here the sample spans approximately 110,000 clones, around 70% being singletons. In the case of this clone: Its target is not known.

This TCR was recovered from a man aged 35 to 55 in good health and CMV-seropositive. This chain uses TRBV4-2 with TRBJ2-7; D perhaps matches TRBD1 (6 bases). Sequencing was carried out using PBMCs. The CDR3 nucleotides read TGTGCCAGCAGCGGCGACAGGAGCTCCTACGAGCAGTACTTC. Its protein product is CASSGDRSSYEQYF.